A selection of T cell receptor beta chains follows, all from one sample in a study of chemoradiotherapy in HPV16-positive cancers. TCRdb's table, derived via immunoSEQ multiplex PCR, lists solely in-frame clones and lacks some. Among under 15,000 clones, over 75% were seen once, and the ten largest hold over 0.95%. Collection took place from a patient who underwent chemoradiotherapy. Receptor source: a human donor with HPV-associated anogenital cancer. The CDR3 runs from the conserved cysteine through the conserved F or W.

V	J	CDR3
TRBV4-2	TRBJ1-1	CASSQEEKGENTEAFF
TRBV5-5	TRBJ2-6	CASSFQNPSGANVLTF
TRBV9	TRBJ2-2	CASSVTGDTGELFF
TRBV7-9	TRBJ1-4	CASSSQGFGTNEKLFF
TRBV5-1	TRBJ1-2	CASSLREFYGYTF
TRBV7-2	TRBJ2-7	CASSLRRTSGLEQYF
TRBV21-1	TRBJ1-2	CASSKEEGGLRGYTF
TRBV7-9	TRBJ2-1	CASSRDLFAGLAHDEQFF
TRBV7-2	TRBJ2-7	CASSLRAPTSGAAYEQYF
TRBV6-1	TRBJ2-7	CASMDRISYEQYF
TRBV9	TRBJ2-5	CASSAGQGGETQYF
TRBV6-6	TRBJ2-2	CASSSTGRGTGELFF
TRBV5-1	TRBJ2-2	CASSSSSNTGELFF
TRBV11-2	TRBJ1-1	CASSHGSTEAFF
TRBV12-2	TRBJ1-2	CASRLAPRGDGYTF
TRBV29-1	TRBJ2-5	CSAKAKIADYQETQYF
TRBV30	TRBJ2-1	CAWSTTPGLDYNEQFF
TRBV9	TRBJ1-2	CASSVGPEGGYTF
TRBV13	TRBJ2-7	CASSQGKVFSYEQYF
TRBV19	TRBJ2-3	CASSPTAGGNADTQYF
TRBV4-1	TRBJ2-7	CASSQERGTYEQYF
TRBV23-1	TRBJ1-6	CASSLPLDRGLASPLHF
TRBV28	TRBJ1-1	CAVGQGNAEAFF
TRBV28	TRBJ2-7	CASHAFPGLAREQYF
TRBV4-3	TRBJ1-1	CASSQGYTALNTEAFF
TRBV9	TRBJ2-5	CASSIQDWHQETQYF
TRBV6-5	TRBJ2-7	CASSYSGQGYEQYF
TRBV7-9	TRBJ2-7	CASSFDLGTRSREQYF
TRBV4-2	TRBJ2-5	CASSQGAVAGGRYQETQYF
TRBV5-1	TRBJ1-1	CASSPEHTGWPGDGEAFF
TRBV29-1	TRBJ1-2	CSLRTNYGYTF
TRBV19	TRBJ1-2	CASSPGQGRYGYTF
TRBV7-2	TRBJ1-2	CASSLVVGGLYGYTF
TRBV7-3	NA	CASSLYPSRSYEQYF
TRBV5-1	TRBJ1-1	CASSLVSQGQGNTEAFF
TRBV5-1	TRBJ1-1	CASSLELQGSTEAFF
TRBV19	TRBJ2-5	CASRDRGSETQYF
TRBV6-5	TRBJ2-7	CASSYEKYRANEQYF
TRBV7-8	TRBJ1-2	CASSLGPAGAYGYTF
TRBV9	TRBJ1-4	CASSVGNSSPEKLFF
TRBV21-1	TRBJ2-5	CASSTRLVALEGTQYF
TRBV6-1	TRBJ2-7	CASSWTEVYEQYF
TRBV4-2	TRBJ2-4	CASSPTLFDIQYF
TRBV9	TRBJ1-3	CASSLGQVSGNTIYF
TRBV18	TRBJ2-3	CASSRQGTDTQYF
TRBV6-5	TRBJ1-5	CASSRGESQPQHF
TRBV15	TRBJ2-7	CATSRDRGPWEQYF
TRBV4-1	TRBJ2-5	CASSQGGTGAMGETQYF
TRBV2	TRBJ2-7	CASLLSVYEQYF